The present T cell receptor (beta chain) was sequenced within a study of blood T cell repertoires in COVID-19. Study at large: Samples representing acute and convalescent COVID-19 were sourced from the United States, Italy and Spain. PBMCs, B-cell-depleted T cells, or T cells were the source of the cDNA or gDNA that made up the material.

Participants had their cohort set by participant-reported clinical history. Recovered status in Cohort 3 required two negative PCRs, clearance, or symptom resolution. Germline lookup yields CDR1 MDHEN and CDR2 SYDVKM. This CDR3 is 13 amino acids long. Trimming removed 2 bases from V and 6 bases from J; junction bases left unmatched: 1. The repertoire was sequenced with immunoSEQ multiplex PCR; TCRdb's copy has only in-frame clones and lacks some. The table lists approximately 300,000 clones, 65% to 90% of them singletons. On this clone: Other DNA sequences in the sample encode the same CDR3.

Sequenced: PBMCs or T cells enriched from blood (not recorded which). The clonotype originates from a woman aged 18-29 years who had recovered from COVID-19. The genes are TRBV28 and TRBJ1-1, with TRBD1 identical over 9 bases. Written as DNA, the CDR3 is TGTGCCAGCAGTTTAGGGGACAGGGCTGAAGCTTTCTTT. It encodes CASSLGDRAEAFF.